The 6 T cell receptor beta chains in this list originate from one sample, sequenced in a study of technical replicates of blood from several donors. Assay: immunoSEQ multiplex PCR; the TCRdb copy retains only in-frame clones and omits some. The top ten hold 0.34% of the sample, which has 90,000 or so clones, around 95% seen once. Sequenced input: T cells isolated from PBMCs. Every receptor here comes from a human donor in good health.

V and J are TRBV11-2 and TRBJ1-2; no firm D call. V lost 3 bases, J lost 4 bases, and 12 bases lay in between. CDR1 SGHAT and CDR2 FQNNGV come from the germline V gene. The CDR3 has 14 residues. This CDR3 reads CASSFDRRIYGYTF. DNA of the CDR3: TGTGCCAGCAGCTTCGATCGGAGAATCTATGGCTACACCTTC.

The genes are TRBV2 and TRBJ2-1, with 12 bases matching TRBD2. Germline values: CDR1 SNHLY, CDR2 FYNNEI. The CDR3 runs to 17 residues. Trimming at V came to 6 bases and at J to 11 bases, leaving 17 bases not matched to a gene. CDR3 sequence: CASRESQTSGRGGKQFF. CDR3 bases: TGTGCCAGCAGGGAATCCCAGACTAGCGGGAGAGGAGGGAAGCAGTTCTTC.

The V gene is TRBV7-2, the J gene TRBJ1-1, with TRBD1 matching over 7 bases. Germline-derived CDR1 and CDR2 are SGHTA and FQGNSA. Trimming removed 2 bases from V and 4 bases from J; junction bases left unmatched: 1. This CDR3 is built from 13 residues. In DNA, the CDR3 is TGTGCCAGCAGCTTAAACAGGGGCACTGAAGCTTTCTTT. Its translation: CASSLNRGTEAFF.

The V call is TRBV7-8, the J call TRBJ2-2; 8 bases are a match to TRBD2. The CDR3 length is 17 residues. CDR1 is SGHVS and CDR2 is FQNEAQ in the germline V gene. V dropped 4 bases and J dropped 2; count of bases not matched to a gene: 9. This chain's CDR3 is CASSYSTSGLNTGELFF. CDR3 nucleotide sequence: TGTGCCAGCAGCTACAGTACTAGCGGCCTAAACACCGGGGAGCTGTTTTTT.

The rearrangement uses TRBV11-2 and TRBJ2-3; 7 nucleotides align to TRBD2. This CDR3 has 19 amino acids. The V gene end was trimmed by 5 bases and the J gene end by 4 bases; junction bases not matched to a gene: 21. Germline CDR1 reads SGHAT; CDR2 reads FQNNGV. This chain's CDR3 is CASSPDGRYWAGVADTQYF. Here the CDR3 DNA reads TGTGCCAGCAGCCCCGACGGGAGATATTGGGCGGGAGTCGCAGATACGCAGTATTTT.

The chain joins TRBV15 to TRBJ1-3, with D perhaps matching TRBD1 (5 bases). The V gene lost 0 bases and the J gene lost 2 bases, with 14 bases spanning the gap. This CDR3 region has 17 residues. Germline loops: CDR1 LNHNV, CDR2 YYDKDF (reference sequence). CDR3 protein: CATSREELGTPGNTIYF. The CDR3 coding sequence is TGTGCCACCAGCAGAGAGGAACTCGGGACTCCTGGAAACACCATATATTTT.